The sequence of this T cell receptor (beta chain) was determined in a study of Graves' ophthalmopathy and Graves' hyperthyroidism (dated by TCRdb to between 2017 and 2018). Regarding the study in general: Peripheral blood samples were taken at the time of initial diagnosis, before any treatment was given. TCR beta repertoire signatures were used to distinguish Graves' ophthalmopathy from Graves' hyperthyroidism and to predict progression to ophthalmopathy. In total, 120 to 150 blood samples were TCR-sequenced: fewer than 50 ophthalmopathy, some 75 hyperthyroidism and about 17 hyperthyroidism-to-ophthalmopathy patients. To explore V-J signatures that separate ophthalmopathy from hyperthyroidism, a discovery set of about a hundred patients was enrolled, consisting of 40 to 45 with ophthalmopathy and fewer than 60 with stable hyperthyroidism. An independent validation cohort comprised around 20 hyperthyroidism patients and 15 to 17 patients who later progressed from hyperthyroidism to ophthalmopathy. T-cell repertoires of thyroid tissue and blood were compared in 5 or 6 hyperthyroidism patients. After sampling, hyperthyroidism patients received methimazole starting at 30 mg daily, and ophthalmopathy patients received high-dose intravenous methylprednisolone. The 100 or so discovery patients were randomly split 7:3 into training and test sets. General findings and caveats noted by the study authors: Sample size was not predetermined statistically, and investigators were not blinded to group allocation. In validation, the model predicted ophthalmopathy progression with 70.59% sensitivity and roughly 72% specificity; roughly 11 predicted patients were CT-confirmed with GO in a median of approximately six months. The 13-signature model separated ophthalmopathy from stable hyperthyroidism with roughly 88% sensitivity and 81.08% specificity in cross-validation, and 80%/75% in the test set. Most expanded thyroid clonotypes with frequency above 0.001 were also detected in blood, suggesting blood repertoires may reflect the thyroid immune response.

A patient counted as having stable hyperthyroidism if there was no progression to ophthalmopathy within 18 months of follow-up. The hyperthyroidism patients were 18 to 65 years old and newly diagnosed, with a disease duration of less than 2 months. Patients with other autoimmune diseases, uncontrolled infections, pregnancy or lactation were excluded. Diagnosis relied on clinical symptoms, serum thyroxine, TRAb, thyroid ultrasound and orbital computed tomography. Using Ficoll-Paque density gradient centrifugation, PBMCs were isolated from 10 ml of fresh peripheral blood. Total RNA was extracted with Trizol reagent and quality-checked on an Agilent 2100 Bioanalyzer. Only a few counts were recorded for this clonotype. The specificity of this receptor is unknown. Per-base qualities were not stored, and no clone one base away is much larger. TCR beta CDR3 regions were amplified from RNA transcripts for repertoire sequencing. A first-round RT-PCR used HTBI primers with the Qiagen OneStep RT-PCR kit, followed by a second-round multiplex PCR, size selection and purification. Libraries were sequenced on an Illumina HiSeq2000 using paired-end 100 bp reads. On the authors' methods: SOAPnuke was used to process the reads, removing any read that contained adapters or uncalled bases, had a mean Phred below 15, or lacked an exact match to the constant primer or identifier. COPE v1.2.5 was used to merge high-quality paired reads. Each unique nucleotide sequence was defined as a clonotype, and clonotypes were aligned to IMGT TRB V, D and J references with MiTCR v1.1. Only V-J combinations with frequency above 0.0001 were analysed, covering approximately 99% of repertoires. For each V-J combination, a TCR clonal expansion and chaos score was defined as the ratio of F50 clonal expansion to chaos observed in the TCRdist matrix. Welch's t-statistics and random forest were used to narrow the features down to over ten V-J combinations, which were then fed into a naive Bayes classifier. Thyroid-blood repertoire similarity was quantified with the Morisita-Horn index. In-frame beta chains were kept once TCRdb had trimmed the public reads at Q25 with fastp and called clones with MiXCR. Every CDR3 protein is listed once, alongside the most common genes and DNA of its rows. V and J calls and clone size were set by TCRdb, not the authors. In all, the sample holds about 620,000 distinct CDR3 sequences, and around a fifth of those were seen once. The ten largest clonotypes hold around 6.5% of the sample.

The CDR1 and CDR2 encoded by the germline V gene are SGHVS and FQNEAQ. Unmatched junction bases come to 13, with V trimmed by 2 bases and J by 5 bases. The CDR3 holds 18 amino acids from the cysteine to the phenylalanine. Just CDR3 DNA is preserved here, 54 bases in frame from base 1. This TCR was sampled from a woman aged 18-29 years with stable Graves' hyperthyroidism. Some clones in this sample may be carry-over from other donors' samples. Donor details come from another sample of the same person, matched by shared clones. The sequence joins TRBV7-8 to TRBJ2-5; the junction holds 11 bases that match TRBD2. Sequencing input: peripheral blood. The nucleotide sequence is TGTGCCAGCAGCTTAAGGGTAGCGGGAGGGGGCCTGGGGGAGACCCAGTACTTC. Its translation is CASSLRVAGGGLGETQYF.